The 10 T cell receptor beta chains below come from one sample, sequenced in a study of T cell responses to AZD1222 COVID-19 vaccine. Assay: immunoSEQ multiplex PCR; the TCRdb copy retains only in-frame clones and omits some. The sample includes nearly 200,000 clones, approximately 93% of them seen just once. This specimen was peripheral blood, taken 28 days after the second AZD1222 dose. All receptors come from an adult who received the AZD1222 COVID-19 vaccine.

This sequence joins TRBV29-1 and TRBJ2-1; the D is unclear. CDR1 SQVTM and CDR2 ANQGSEA come from the germline V gene. The CDR3 runs to 11 residues. The CDR3 DNA sequence: TGCTCCGGATCACCCTACAATGAGCAGTTCTTC. It encodes CSGSPYNEQFF.

V usage is TRBV29-1 and J usage is TRBJ1-2; possible D gene TRBD1, 5 bases. Trimming cost V 6 bases and J 10 bases, with 24 bases left between them. CDR3 length: 14 residues. Germline values: CDR1 SQVTM, CDR2 ANQGSEA. DNA of the CDR3: TGCAGCGTCGGTAGCTTGGGGGGGAAATTCGACTACACCTTC. Amino acid sequence: CSVGSLGGKFDYTF.

The chain couples TRBV5-1 to TRBJ2-1; 11 nucleotides line up with TRBD1. The CDR3 consists of 15 residues. V lost 5 bases to trimming and J lost 7 bases; unmatched junction nucleotides: 8. CDR1 and CDR2 (germline): SGHRS, YFSETQ. CDR3 in amino acids: CASSSGTGGRNEQFF. The DNA of the CDR3 is TGCGCCAGCAGTTCCGGGACAGGGGGTAGGAATGAGCAGTTCTTC. The full variable domain, completed using reference TRBV5-1 and TRBJ2-1, is KAGVTQTPRYLIKTRGQQVTLSCSPISGHRSVSWYQQTPGQGLQFLFEYFSETQRNKGNFPGRFSGRQFSNSRSEMNVSTLELGDSALYLCASSSGTGGRNEQFFGPGTRLTVL.

The chain employs TRBV7-2 and TRBJ1-2, with a tentative D call TRBD1 (6 bases). Germline assignment: CDR1 SGHTA and CDR2 FQGNSA. The CDR3 loop spans 15 amino acids. The V end was cut by 0 bases, the J end by 2 bases, with 10 bases between. The CDR3 is CASSLAQGTNYGYTF. The CDR3 region has the DNA TGTGCCAGCAGCTTAGCCCAGGGGACCAACTATGGCTACACCTTC. Based on the CDR3 plus reference TRBV7-2 and TRBJ1-2, the full variable domain is GAGVSQSPSNKVTEKGKDVELRCDPISGHTALYWYRQSLGQGLEFLIYFQGNSAPDKSGLPSDRFSAERTGGSVSTLTIQRTQQEDSAVYLCASSLAQGTNYGYTFGSGTRLTVV.

For this clone: The identical CDR3 is also encoded by other nucleotide sequences in the sample. The chain recombines TRBV12-3 or TRBV12-4 with TRBJ1-2; weak D call: TRBD1 (6 bases). This CDR3 contains 12 residues. Deletions cut 0 bases from V and 7 bases from J, with 6 bases between. Written as DNA, the CDR3 is TGTGCCAGCAGTTTAGCAGGGGGTGGCTACACCTTC. Encoded protein: CASSLAGGGYTF.

This sequence joins TRBV19 and TRBJ2-7, with 8 nucleotides matching TRBD1. Per the germline V gene, CDR1 is LNHDA and CDR2 is SQIVND (reference sequence). The CDR3 contains 13 residues. Trimming cost V 6 bases and J 5 bases; bases outside gene matches: 6. The CDR3 DNA reads as TGTGCCAGTAGGAACAGGGGGAGCGACGAGCAGTACTTC. Translation gives CASRNRGSDEQYF.

This clone showed up just once. The rearrangement links TRBV19 to TRBJ1-2, with D unresolved. CDR3 size: 12 residues. Germline values: CDR1 LNHDA, CDR2 SQIVND (reference sequence). Trimming cost V 1 base and J 0 bases, with 0 bases left between them. The CDR3 is CASSIANYGYTF. CDR3 DNA sequence: TGTGCCAGTAGTATAGCTAACTATGGCTACACCTTC. The complete variable domain, with remaining parts taken from reference TRBV19 and TRBJ1-2, reads DGGITQSPKYLFRKEGQNVTLSCEQNLNHDAMYWYRQDPGQGLRLIYYSQIVNDFQKGDIAEGYSVSREKKESFPLTVTSAQKNPTAFYLCASSIANYGYTFGSGTRLTVV.

The genes are TRBV4-1 and TRBJ1-5, with 10 positions matching TRBD1. This CDR3 is built from 18 residues. Germline CDR1 and CDR2: MGHRA and YSYEKL. V trimming: 0 bases; J trimming: 7 bases; junction bases outside the gene matches: 12. The CDR3: CASSQDSGRDRGRQPQHF. CDR3 DNA: TGCGCCAGCAGCCAAGATTCCGGCCGGGACAGGGGAAGGCAGCCCCAGCATTTT.

This chain joins TRBV27 and TRBJ2-3; D uncertain. Germline V CDR1 and CDR2: MNHEY, SMNVEV (reference sequence). Trimming shortened V by 8 bases and J by 0 bases, and 15 bases separated the two germline ends. There are 15 residues in the CDR3. The CDR3 coding sequence is TGTGCCAGCCTTCCGAGGAAGGGTAGCACAGATACGCAGTATTTT. Protein product: CASLPRKGSTDTQYF.

The chain uses TRBV12-3 or TRBV12-4 and TRBJ1-5; D gene uncertain. Trimming shortened V by 8 bases and J by 6 bases, and 11 bases separated the two germline ends. The CDR3 has 12 amino acids. CDR3 in DNA: TGTGCCAGCGTAAGGGTGGGTCAGCCCCAGCATTTT. This sequence encodes CASVRVGQPQHF.